The 25 T cell receptor beta chains in this list originate from one sample, sequenced in a study of T cells after yellow fever vaccination. TCRdb called the 5' RACE reads again in MiXCR, with one record for every CDR3 protein. Of hundreds of thousands of distinct CDR3 sequences listed, approximately 15% are singletons. The material was PBMCs, obtained on the day of the yellow fever booster vaccination. These receptors all come from a man aged 30-40 years who received the YFV17D yellow fever vaccine.

This clonotype was seen more than once but under ten times. This CDR3 reads CASSLDSGDSYNEQFF. The CDR3 region has the DNA TGTGCCAGCAGTTTGGATAGCGGAGACTCCTACAATGAGCAGTTCTTC. The chain is built from TRBV28 and TRBJ2-1; tentatively, D is TRBD2 (6 bases). CDR1 and CDR2 (germline): MDHEN, SYDVKM. Trimming stripped 3 bases from V and 0 bases from J, with 12 bases between. This CDR3 comprises 16 residues. Complete variable domain (other parts from reference TRBV28 and TRBJ2-1): DVKVTQSSRYLVKRTGEKVFLECVQDMDHENMFWYRQDPGLGLRLIYFSYDVKMKEKGDIPEGYSVSREKKERFSLILESASTNQTSMYLCASSLDSGDSYNEQFFGPGTRLTVL.

V and J are TRBV6-7 and TRBJ1-2; the match to TRBD1 covers 7 bases. TRBV6-7 is recorded as an ORF, its role being uncertain. The trim removed 2 bases at V and 9 bases at J, leaving 9 bases unmatched. The length of the CDR3 is 14 residues. The CDR3 region has the DNA TGTGCCAGCAGTTACCAACGCCAACAGGGGAGCTACACCTTC. Translation gives CASSYQRQQGSYTF.

This clonotype was seen a few times. The chain combines TRBV29-1 with TRBJ2-5, with TRBD1 matching over 8 bases. Germline CDR1 reads SQVTM; CDR2 reads ANQGSEA. This CDR3 has 12 residues. V dropped 3 bases and J dropped 5; count of bases not matched to a gene: 2. CDR3 sequence reads: CSVEQGAETQYF. DNA for the CDR3: TGCAGCGTTGAGCAGGGGGCGGAGACCCAGTACTTC.

This clonotype was recorded a few times. The J gene is TRBJ2-1, the V gene TRBV11-2, with TRBD2 matching over 11 bases. CDR3 size: 18 residues. The V gene's germline CDR1 is SGHAT and CDR2 FQNNGV. With V trimmed by 4 bases and J by 1 base, 9 bases remained unmatched. The CDR3 sequence is CASSYPRLAGRSYNEQFF. The CDR3 DNA follows: TGTGCCAGCAGCTACCCCCGACTAGCGGGAAGGTCCTACAATGAGCAGTTCTTC.

The V and J genes are TRBV12-3 or TRBV12-4 and TRBJ2-1, with TRBD2 matching over 13 bases. This CDR3 has 13 residues. The junction had 1 base not matched to a gene; V was cut back by 5 bases and J by 9 bases. DNA for the CDR3: TGTGCCAGCAGTGGACTAGCGGGAGTTGAGCAGTTCTTC. This gives the protein CASSGLAGVEQFF.

There are a few counts of this clonotype. The chain has TRBV28 and TRBJ2-3; 11 bases agree with TRBD2. CDR1 is MDHEN, CDR2 SYDVKM, per germline. The CDR3 spans 14 residues. With 7 bases clipped from V and 3 bases from J, the junction kept 3 bases outside the gene matches. Here the CDR3 reads CASTRLAGTDTQYF. In nucleotides, the CDR3 is TGTGCCAGCACCAGACTAGCGGGAACAGATACGCAGTATTTT.

This clonotype was seen a handful of times. The V and J genes are TRBV10-2 and TRBJ1-3, with no clear D. This CDR3 has 14 amino acids. Germline lookup yields CDR1 WSHSY and CDR2 SAAADI. Trimming removed 4 bases at V and 4 bases at J, with 11 bases between. The CDR3 DNA sequence: TGCGCCAGCAGTGCTGTGGAGAGAGGAAACACCATATATTTT. Translating gives CASSAVERGNTIYF.

There are a few counts of this clonotype. J is TRBJ2-3 and V is TRBV28; no clear D gene. V lost 7 bases and J lost 6, with 11 bases in between. The CDR3 has 12 residues. Germline V lookup: CDR1 MDHEN, CDR2 SYDVKM. As DNA, the CDR3 is TGTGCCAGCATAGGCGTTTCGGATACGCAGTATTTT. Its protein product is CASIGVSDTQYF.

This clonotype has a handful of counts. The V and J genes are TRBV7-9 and TRBJ2-3; D ambiguous. Trimming removed 1 base from V and 6 bases from J, with 8 bases in between. The length of the CDR3 is 13 residues. Germline CDR1 and CDR2: SEHNR and FQNEAQ (reference sequence). The CDR3 DNA follows: TGTGCCAGCAGCTTAGATTTCGCCGATACGCAGTATTTT. Translating it yields CASSLDFADTQYF.

CDR3 loop: CASSPDGIGQFF. The CDR3 nucleotides are TGTGCCAGCAGCCCAGACGGGATAGGGCAGTTCTTC. The gene calls are TRBV7-2 and TRBJ2-1, with D possibly matching TRBD2 (5 bases). V was pared by 5 bases and J by 12 bases, with 14 bases between. Germline lookup yields CDR1 SGHTA and CDR2 FQGNSA. This CDR3 region has 12 residues.

This chain's CDR3 is CASRRFVAGVEWGTDTQYF. DNA of the CDR3: TGTGCCAGCAGGCGGTTCGTAGCGGGAGTCGAGTGGGGCACAGATACGCAGTATTTT. V usage is TRBV12-3 or TRBV12-4 and J usage is TRBJ2-3; 9 bases match TRBD2. This CDR3 spans 19 amino acids. Trimming removed 6 bases from V and 1 base from J; junction bases left unmatched: 17.

This chain joins TRBV5-1 and TRBJ2-7; D is possibly TRBD2 (6 bases). CDR1 and CDR2 (germline): SGHRS, YFSETQ. The CDR3 has 15 residues. Trimming left V 0 bases short and J 4 bases short, with 14 bases between. CDR3 region: CASSLAAGKNYEQYF. CDR3 nucleotide sequence: TGCGCCAGCAGCTTGGCCGCGGGAAAAAATTACGAGCAGTACTTC.

The CDR3 coding sequence is TGTGCCAGCAGCCCCCCCGGCAGCGCGCAGTATTTT. The encoded protein is CASSPPGSAQYF. The chain joins TRBV7-9 to TRBJ2-3; D is unresolved. Trimming removed 5 bases from V and 10 bases from J, with 13 bases in between. Germline V lookup: CDR1 SEHNR, CDR2 FQNEAQ (reference sequence). The CDR3 is made up of 12 amino acids.

This clonotype was observed a handful of times. The chain is built from TRBV5-4 and TRBJ1-1; 7 bases match TRBD1. The V gene end was trimmed by 9 bases and the J gene end by 0 bases; junction bases not matched to a gene: 14. The CDR3 length is 16 residues. In germline, CDR1 is SGHNT, CDR2 YYREEE (reference sequence). The CDR3 nucleotides are TGTGCCACAAGGTCGGGACAGCATAGAATGAACACTGAAGCTTTCTTT. It encodes CATRSGQHRMNTEAFF. The full variable domain, in which reference TRBV5-4 and TRBJ1-1 provide the parts outside the CDR3, is ETGVTQSPTHLIKTRGQQVTLRCSSQSGHNTVSWYQQALGQGPQFIFQYYREEENGRGNFPPRFSGLQFPNYSSELNVNALELDDSALYLCATRSGQHRMNTEAFFGQGTRLTVV.

This clonotype was seen many times. The rearrangement joins TRBV20-1 to TRBJ2-3, with TRBD1 matching over 11 bases. In germline, CDR1 is DFQATT, CDR2 SNEGSKA (reference sequence). The CDR3 covers 14 residues. The J segment lost 3 bases and the V segment lost 4 bases, leaving 3 bases of the junction unmatched. The CDR3 DNA reads TGCAGTGCTACCGGGACAGGGGGAACAGATACGCAGTATTTT. Its translation: CSATGTGGTDTQYF.

The chain combines TRBV29-1 with TRBJ1-1; 9 bases match TRBD1. Germline assignment: CDR1 SQVTM and CDR2 ANQGSEA. Germline trimming cut 6 bases from V and 5 bases from J; bases unmatched to any gene: 13. The CDR3 covers 15 residues. DNA of the CDR3: TGCAGCGTCCCGGGGACAGGGTCGTACGGGACTGAAGCTTTCTTT. This codes for CSVPGTGSYGTEAFF. Full variable domain (outside the CDR3, taken from reference TRBV29-1 and TRBJ1-1): SAVISQKPSRDICQRGTSLTIQCQVDSQVTMMFWYRQQPGQSLTLIATANQGSEATYESGFVIDKFPISRPNLTFSTLTVSNMSPEDSSIYLCSVPGTGSYGTEAFFGQGTRLTVV.

The rearrangement joins TRBV7-2 to TRBJ2-1, with 9 bases lining up with TRBD2. Germline V gene lookup returns CDR1 SGHTA and CDR2 FQGNSA. CDR3 length: 15 residues. Trimming took 1 base from V and 9 from J; bases not matched to a gene: 7. CDR3 residues: CASSLGQIAGAEQFF. CDR3 nucleotide sequence: TGTGCCAGCAGCTTAGGCCAAATAGCGGGAGCTGAGCAGTTCTTC. Full variable domain (outside the CDR3, taken from reference TRBV7-2 and TRBJ2-1): GAGVSQSPSNKVTEKGKDVELRCDPISGHTALYWYRQSLGQGLEFLIYFQGNSAPDKSGLPSDRFSAERTGGSVSTLTIQRTQQEDSAVYLCASSLGQIAGAEQFFGPGTRLTVL.

The chain has TRBV28 and TRBJ2-2, with TRBD2 identical over 10 bases. V lost 5 bases and J lost 3; bases outside the gene matches: 6. The germline V gene encodes CDR1 MDHEN and CDR2 SYDVKM. The CDR3 extends over 16 amino acids. The CDR3 DNA reads as TGTGCCAGCAGTACAGCGGGAGGGCCCCACACCGGGGAGCTGTTTTTT. Protein sequence: CASSTAGGPHTGELFF.

V usage is TRBV24-1 and J usage is TRBJ2-5; tentative D call: TRBD1 (5 bases). V lost 0 bases to trimming and J lost 5 bases, with 15 bases between them. The CDR3 is made up of 16 amino acids. Per the germline V gene, CDR1 is KGHDR and CDR2 is SFDVKD. The CDR3 DNA sequence: TGTGCCACCAGTGATTTGTATGCAGGGTACGGCGAGACCCAGTACTTC. Translated, it gives CATSDLYAGYGETQYF.

This clonotype was counted a few times. The gene calls are TRBV7-2 and TRBJ2-7; possible D gene TRBD1, 6 bases. Trimming pared 4 bases from V and 6 bases from J, leaving 13 bases between. Germline loops: CDR1 SGHTA, CDR2 FQGNSA. The CDR3 loop spans 13 amino acids. This CDR3 reads CASSSLQGSEQYF. The CDR3 nucleotides are TGTGCCAGCAGCTCCCTACAGGGCTCCGAGCAGTACTTC.

This clonotype was seen a few times. The chain uses TRBV7-3 and TRBJ2-1; 13 bases are a match to TRBD2. V was pared by 2 bases and J by 8 bases, with 12 bases of the junction left unmatched. Germline assignment: CDR1 SGHTA and CDR2 FQGTGA. The CDR3 consists of 18 residues. The CDR3 reads CASSLAPSGLAGAHEQFF. The CDR3 DNA reads as TGTGCCAGCAGCTTAGCCCCCTCCGGACTAGCGGGAGCCCATGAGCAGTTCTTC. Variable domain in full (rest from reference TRBV7-3 and TRBJ2-1): GAGVSQTPSNKVTEKGKYVELRCDPISGHTALYWYRQSLGQGPEFLIYFQGTGAADDSGLPNDRFFAVRPEGSVSTLKIQRTERGDSAVYLCASSLAPSGLAGAHEQFFGPGTRLTVL.

This clonotype was counted between two and nine times. V is TRBV20-1 and J is TRBJ2-5; tentative D call: TRBD2 (6 bases). This CDR3 has 15 amino acids. The germline V gene has CDR1 DFQATT and CDR2 SNEGSKA (reference sequence). V dropped 0 bases and J dropped 5 bases, with 16 bases sitting between them. For the CDR3, the DNA is TGCAGTGCTAGAGATTTCCGGGGGAGGACGGAGACCCAGTACTTC. Translated: CSARDFRGRTETQYF.

The V gene is TRBV20-1, the J gene TRBJ2-1; D is perhaps TRBD2 (5 bases). Germline V gene data show CDR1 as DFQATT and CDR2 as SNEGSKA (reference sequence). The V gene lost 0 bases and the J gene lost 7 bases, with 10 bases spanning the gap. The CDR3 covers 13 residues. DNA of the CDR3: TGCAGTGCTAGAGATCCTAGCCGAAATGAGCAGTTCTTC. This gives the protein CSARDPSRNEQFF.

The chain combines TRBV6-1 with TRBJ1-1; a possible D gene is TRBD1 (6 bases). The V gene lost 6 bases and the J gene lost 2 bases, with 13 bases spanning the gap. The CDR3 contains 14 residues. Germline V gene lookup returns CDR1 MNHNS and CDR2 SASEGT. The CDR3 is CASRAPTGNTEAFF. In DNA form, the CDR3 reads TGTGCCAGCAGGGCCCCGACAGGTAACACTGAAGCTTTCTTT.

As concerns this clonotype: One end of the junction fails to match germline, which may point to a read error. The chain couples TRBV10-3 to TRBJ1-4; maybe TRBD1 (6 bases). The CDR3 length is 16 residues. Germline-derived CDR1 and CDR2 are ENHRY and SYGVKD. For the CDR3, the DNA is TGTGCCATCAGTGAGACGAGGGCCGGGGGCGCCGAAAAACTGTTCTTT. This gives the protein CAISETRAGGAEKLFF.